This T cell receptor (beta chain) was obtained from a study of T cell responses to AZD1222 COVID-19 vaccine. Study background: Whether given at about 4 or about 12 weeks, second doses were pooled.

Study results and caveats: Spike was spanned by vaccine-associated CD4 TCRs, with dominance at 160-218 and 743-854. Of the AZD1222 recipients, only 5 to 7 were seropositive at baseline. Donors skewed white British and female; clonal diversity was possibly underestimated.

To note about this clone: Antigen unknown.

The V end was cut by 1 base, the J end by 3 bases, with 9 bases between. Germline CDR1 reads LNHDA; CDR2 reads SQIVND (reference sequence). This CDR3 is 15 amino acids long. Assay: immunoSEQ multiplex PCR; the TCRdb copy retains only in-frame clones and omits some. The table lists around 95,000 clones, around 90% of them singletons. This chain joins TRBV19 and TRBJ1-4; D gene ambiguous. The sample consisted of peripheral blood, taken on day 0 of AZD1222 vaccination. This clonotype originated in an adult in good health. For the CDR3, the DNA is TGTGCCAGTAGTATAGTTGGGGAGGCTAATGAAAAACTGTTTTTT. Translated, it gives CASSIVGEANEKLFF.